The 5 T cell receptor beta chains below come from one sample, sequenced in a study of lymphopenia after photon versus proton radiotherapy. Sequenced by immunoSEQ multiplex PCR; TCRdb stores in-frame clones only, minus some. The top ten clones hold 21% of a sample with about 24,000 clones, over 80% of them seen once. Sequences were derived from peripheral blood, sampled from a patient treated with proton-based radiotherapy. The receptor source for this set is a woman aged 70-85 years with pancreatic cancer.

This clone came up a few times. CDR3 bases: TGTGCCTGGAGTGTCTCCACAGGGGACGGAAACACCATATATTTT. It yields the protein CAWSVSTGDGNTIYF. V is TRBV30 and J is TRBJ1-3; 7 bases agree with TRBD1. The CDR3 consists of 15 residues. Germline lookup yields CDR1 GTSNPN and CDR2 SVGIG (reference sequence). Unmatched junction bases numbered 6, after V lost 0 bases and J lost 4 bases.

The rearrangement joins TRBV7-2 to TRBJ2-3, with TRBD2 identical over 10 bases. The V and J ends lost 10 bases and 1 base, in that order; junction bases with no gene match: 11. Germline V gene lookup returns CDR1 SGHTA and CDR2 FQGNSA. The CDR3 is 16 residues long. CDR3 sequence: CATIAGGPHGTDTQYF. In DNA, the CDR3 is TGTGCCACGATAGCGGGAGGACCCCACGGCACAGATACGCAGTATTTT.

This clone occurred once. The sample holds other DNA sequences that translate to the same CDR3. The chain has TRBV6-1 and TRBJ2-5, with D perhaps given as TRBD1 or TRBD2 (5 bases each). The CDR3 is 13 residues long. Between the trimmed V and J ends, which lost 6 bases and 2 bases, there was a span of 10 bases. Germline lookup yields CDR1 MNHNS and CDR2 SASEGT. DNA for the CDR3: TGTGCCAGCAGCGGGACGTTACAAGAGACCCAGTACTTC. Translating gives CASSGTLQETQYF.

V gene TRBV19 combines with J gene TRBJ1-1; D gene ambiguous. The germline gives CDR1 LNHDA, CDR2 SQIVND (reference sequence). V was clipped by 4 bases and J by 4 bases, with 13 bases between them. The length of the CDR3 is 14 residues. CDR3 amino acids: CASSKEGLGTEAFF. As DNA, the CDR3 is TGTGCCAGTAGTAAGGAGGGCCTAGGCACTGAAGCTTTCTTT.

V and J are TRBV27 and TRBJ2-2, with D unresolved. The V gene's germline CDR1 is MNHEY and CDR2 SMNVEV (reference sequence). V was cut by 2 bases and J by 2 bases, with 9 bases left in between. The CDR3 loop spans 15 amino acids. The CDR3 reads CASSLEADNTGELFF. CDR3 DNA: TGTGCCAGCAGTTTAGAGGCAGACAACACCGGGGAGCTGTTTTTT.